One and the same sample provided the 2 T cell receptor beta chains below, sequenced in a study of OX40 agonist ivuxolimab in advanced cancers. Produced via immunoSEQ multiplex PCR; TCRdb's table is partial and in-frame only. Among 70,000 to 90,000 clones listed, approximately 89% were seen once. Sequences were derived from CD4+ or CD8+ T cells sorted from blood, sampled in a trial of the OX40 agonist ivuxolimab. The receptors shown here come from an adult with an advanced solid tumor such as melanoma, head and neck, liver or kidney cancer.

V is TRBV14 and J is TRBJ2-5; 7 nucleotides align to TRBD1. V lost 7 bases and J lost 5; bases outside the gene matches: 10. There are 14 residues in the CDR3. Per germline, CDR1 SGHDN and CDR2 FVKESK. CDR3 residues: CASMKTGRTETQYF. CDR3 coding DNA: TGTGCCAGCATGAAGACAGGGCGGACGGAGACCCAGTACTTC.

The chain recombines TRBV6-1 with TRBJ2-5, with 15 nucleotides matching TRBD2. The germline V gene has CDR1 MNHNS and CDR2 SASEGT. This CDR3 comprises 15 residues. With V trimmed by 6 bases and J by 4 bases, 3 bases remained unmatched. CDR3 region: CASRRTSGGGETQYF. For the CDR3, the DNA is TGTGCCAGCAGAAGGACTAGCGGGGGGGGAGAGACCCAGTACTTC.